This entry lists 21 T cell receptor beta chains sequenced from one sample in a study of Graves' ophthalmopathy and Graves' hyperthyroidism. The sequenced template was RNA, covering the TCR beta CDR3 region. In the first round, RT-PCR was carried out with HTBI primers, and a multiplex PCR formed the second round. One entry per CDR3 protein, called by TCRdb with MiXCR from the multiplex PCR reads. Of hundreds of thousands of distinct CDR3 sequences listed, about 38% are singletons. Sequencing input: peripheral blood. Receptors originate from an adult man with Graves' ophthalmopathy.

This sequence joins TRBV12-3 or TRBV12-4 and TRBJ2-7; TRBD1 is a possible D gene (6 bases). V shed 5 bases and J shed 7 bases, with 15 bases lying between them. This CDR3 is built from 13 residues. The CDR3 coding sequence is TGTGCCAGCAGTCCTCGACAGGTTGAAGAGCAGTACTTC. This gives the protein CASSPRQVEEQYF.

This clonotype was recorded a few times. The V call is TRBV30, the J call TRBJ1-5, with D unclear. Germline V CDR1 and CDR2: GTSNPN, SVGIG (reference sequence). CDR3 length: 13 residues. V lost 0 bases and J lost 4, with 7 bases in between. The CDR3 DNA follows: TGTGCCTGGAGTGTAGGGCCGAATCAGCCCCAGCATTTT. Its protein product is CAWSVGPNQPQHF.

This clonotype showed up just once. The CDR3 region has the DNA TGTGCCAGCAGCTCCCGGGGCAGGGCCTATGGCTACACCTTC. This encodes CASSSRGRAYGYTF. This chain links TRBV7-8 with TRBJ1-2; D might be TRBD1 (5 bases). V lost 4 bases and J 4 bases, leaving 13 bases between the germline ends. CDR1 is SGHVS and CDR2 is FQNEAQ in the germline V gene. The CDR3 runs 14 residues.

Only a few counts were recorded for this clonotype. This chain uses TRBV6-5 with TRBJ1-2; 9 bases fit TRBD1. The V segment lost 4 bases and the J segment 6 bases; nucleotides outside the gene matches: 6. The CDR3 totals 14 residues. Germline V lookup: CDR1 MNHEY, CDR2 SVGAGI. The CDR3 is CASSWGQGSNGYTF. The CDR3 DNA reads as TGTGCCAGCAGTTGGGGACAGGGTTCCAATGGCTACACCTTC.

In its sample, this clonotype was seen a few times. This rearrangement joins TRBV24-1 to TRBJ2-1; perhaps TRBD2 as D (5 bases). Germline CDR1 KGHDR, CDR2 SFDVKD. The CDR3 has 11 amino acids. V gave up 8 bases and J gave up 5 bases, with 6 bases separating them. This CDR3 is CATIGNNEQFF. Written as DNA, the CDR3 is TGTGCCACCATCGGGAACAATGAGCAGTTCTTC.

This clonotype was counted only a few times. V gene TRBV6-4 combines with J gene TRBJ1-5, with D hard to call. V was cut by 0 bases and J by 6 bases, with 6 bases left in between. The germline CDR1 and CDR2 sequences are MRHNA and SNTAGT. The CDR3 loop spans 13 amino acids. The CDR3 bases are TGTGCCAGCAGTGACTCAGAGGGTCAGCCCCAGCATTTT. It is translated as CASSDSEGQPQHF.

V usage is TRBV15 and J usage is TRBJ1-5; maybe TRBD1 (5 bases). V lost 3 bases to trimming and J lost 2 bases, with 11 bases between them. Germline V gene data show CDR1 as LNHNV and CDR2 as YYDKDF (reference sequence). This CDR3 spans 15 amino acids. CDR3 sequence reads: CATSSDVGGNQPQHF. In nucleotides, the CDR3 is TGTGCCACCAGCAGTGATGTAGGGGGCAATCAGCCCCAGCATTTT.

This clonotype was seen a single time. One end of the junction varies from germline; a read error may be responsible. The chain uses TRBV11-1 and TRBJ1-1; a weak D match, TRBD1 (6 bases). Germline CDR1 SGHAT, CDR2 FQDESV (reference sequence). There are 16 residues in the CDR3. In DNA form, the CDR3 reads TGTGCCGGCAGCTCCCCCGGGGGGCTTTCGAACACTGAAGCTTTCTTT. Its translation is CAGSSPGGLSNTEAFF.

This clonotype was found a few times. The V gene is TRBV7-9, the J gene TRBJ1-1; 7 positions match TRBD1. The CDR3 consists of 12 residues. The germline CDR1 and CDR2 sequences are SEHNR and FQNEAQ (reference sequence). V lost 5 bases, J lost 11 bases, and 8 bases stayed unmatched. This CDR3 reads CASSQSGQAAFF. CDR3 nucleotides: TGTGCCAGCAGCCAATCCGGACAGGCGGCTTTCTTT.

This clonotype occurred many times. The V and J genes are TRBV20-1 and TRBJ2-6, with D maybe TRBD1 (6 bases). This CDR3 has 16 residues. Trimming pared 5 bases from V and 1 base from J, leaving 15 bases between. Germline V CDR1 and CDR2: DFQATT, SNEGSKA (reference sequence). DNA of the CDR3: TGCAGTGCTTGGCAGACAGGTCGATCTGGGGCCAACGTCCTGACTTTC. This translates into CSAWQTGRSGANVLTF.

This clonotype has at least ten counts. CDR3 in amino acids: CSVEPPLTGDNTEAFF. The CDR3, as DNA: TGCAGCGTTGAGCCCCCCTTGACAGGAGATAACACTGAAGCTTTCTTT. The chain combines TRBV29-1 with TRBJ1-1; tentatively, D is TRBD1 (6 bases). Trimming took 3 bases from V and 2 from J, leaving 19 bases between them. The CDR3 contains 16 residues. Germline assignment: CDR1 SQVTM and CDR2 ANQGSEA.

There are many counts of this clonotype. The chain combines TRBV5-1 with TRBJ2-2; 11 bases match TRBD1. Germline trimming cut 4 bases from V and 6 bases from J; bases unmatched to any gene: 5. Per germline, CDR1 SGHRS and CDR2 YFSETQ. This CDR3 is 15 amino acids long. CDR3 sequence: CASSAGQGAAGELFF. The DNA of the CDR3 is TGCGCCAGCAGCGCCGGACAGGGGGCCGCCGGGGAGCTGTTTTTT.

The chain employs TRBV7-9 and TRBJ1-4; 8 nucleotides line up with TRBD1. CDR1 and CDR2 (germline): SEHNR, FQNEAQ (reference sequence). CDR3 length: 15 residues. Unmatched junction bases numbered 10, after V lost 5 bases and J lost 8 bases. In DNA form, the CDR3 reads TGTGCCAGCAGCCCAGGGGGCCAGGAGATCGAAAAACTGTTTTTT. Its translation is CASSPGGQEIEKLFF. Based on the CDR3 plus reference TRBV7-9 and TRBJ1-4, the full variable domain is DTGVSQNPRHKITKRGQNVTFRCDPISEHNRLYWYRQTLGQGPEFLTYFQNEAQLEKSRLLSDRFSAERPKGSFSTLEIQRTEQGDSAMYLCASSPGGQEIEKLFFGSGTQLSVL.

Turning to this clonotype: The junction departs from the called germline gene at one end, perhaps through a read error. This chain joins TRBV5-1 and TRBJ2-7; D remains ambiguous. CDR1 SGHRS and CDR2 YFSETQ come from the germline V gene. The CDR3 sequence is 12 residues long. CDR3 in amino acids: CASSLAGYGQYF. The CDR3 DNA reads TGCGCCAGCAGCTTGGCAGGCTACGGGCAGTACTTC. Combining the CDR3 with reference TRBV5-1 and TRBJ2-7 gives the whole variable domain KAGVTQTPRYLIKTRGQQVTLSCSPISGHRSVSWYQQTPGQGLQFLFEYFSETQRNKGNFPGRFSGRQFSNSRSEMNVSTLELGDSALYLCASSLAGYGQYFGPGTRLTVT.

This clonotype was seen more than once but under ten times. The genes are TRBV5-1 and TRBJ1-1, with D tentatively TRBD1 (5 bases). The V gene's germline CDR1 is SGHRS and CDR2 YFSETQ. Trimming took 3 bases from V and 5 from J, leaving 17 bases between them. This CDR3 spans 15 amino acids. The CDR3 sequence: CASSSQGGGETEAFF. The CDR3 nucleotides are TGCGCCAGCAGCTCGCAGGGAGGAGGGGAAACTGAAGCTTTCTTT.

The chain has TRBV7-8 and TRBJ1-5; TRBD1 might be the D (5 bases). The CDR3 is 18 residues long. Looked up from germline, CDR1 is SGHVS and CDR2 is FQNEAQ. V was shortened by 3 bases and J by 4 bases, with 22 bases between the two germline ends. For the CDR3, the DNA is TGTGCCAGCAGCTTGGTTGGTAATTTGGGGGAAGGGAATCAGCCCCAGCATTTT. Amino acid sequence: CASSLVGNLGEGNQPQHF.

Ten or more counts support this clonotype. V usage is TRBV14 and J usage is TRBJ1-1; 9 positions match TRBD1. This CDR3 region has 16 residues. The germline CDR1 and CDR2 sequences are SGHDN and FVKESK. Losses at the gene ends were 1 base for V and 4 bases for J; bases not matched to a gene: 7. DNA of the CDR3: TGTGCCAGCAGCCAAGTACAGGGGGCTCCCCGCACTGAAGCTTTCTTT. Amino acid sequence: CASSQVQGAPRTEAFF. The full variable domain, rest sourced from reference TRBV14 and TRBJ1-1, is EAGVTQFPSHSVIEKGQTVTLRCDPISGHDNLYWYRRVMGKEIKFLLHFVKESKQDESGMPNNRFLAERTGGTYSTLKVQPAELEDSGVYFCASSQVQGAPRTEAFFGQGTRLTVV.

The table lists this clonotype with a few counts. The genes are TRBV4-2 and TRBJ2-7, with 11 nucleotides matching TRBD2. V shed 5 bases and J 6 bases; nucleotides not matched to a gene: 9. Germline CDR1 is LGHNA and CDR2 is YNFKEQ. The CDR3 totals 15 residues. The CDR3 DNA is TGTGCCAGCAGCTTGTGGCCTAGCGGGGGGCGCGAGCAGTACTTC. It translates to CASSLWPSGGREQYF.

This clonotype has a count of ten or more. This rearrangement joins TRBV2 to TRBJ1-2; 8 bases agree with TRBD1. The CDR3 covers 15 residues. Trimming cost V 6 bases and J 3 bases; bases outside gene matches: 9. In germline, CDR1 is SNHLY, CDR2 FYNNEI. Written as DNA, the CDR3 is TGTGCCAGCAGCCGGGGGACAGGCTGGGACTATGGCTACACCTTC. Translated: CASSRGTGWDYGYTF.

To note about this clonotype: Here the CDR3 omits its conserved ending phenylalanine or tryptophan, so a read error is the likely source. No DNA is shown, since the ends of the CDR3 on it are uncertain; the CDR3 is the one TCRdb lists. This chain uses TRBV7-2 with TRBJ2-2; the DNA was not compared with TRBD1, the D call given in the table. Germline V lookup: CDR1 SGHTA, CDR2 FQGNSA. The CDR3 spans 9 residues, counting both ends. This CDR3 reads CASSHPKGY.

For this clonotype: A read error may be the cause here, since a much bigger clone is one base away. V and J are TRBV5-1 and TRBJ1-4; D gene uncertain. Trimming pared 2 bases from V and 8 bases from J, leaving 13 bases between. CDR3 length equals 14 residues. The germline V gene encodes CDR1 SGHRS and CDR2 YFSETQ. The CDR3 coding sequence is TGCGCCAGCAGCTTAGGGAGAACTGGCGAAAAACTGTTTTTT. This gives the protein CASSLGRTGEKLFF.